The clone carrying this TCR beta chain was counted between two and nine times. TCRdb re-analysed the 5' RACE reads in MiXCR, keeping a single row per CDR3 protein. The sample has about 350,000 distinct CDR3 sequences, approximately 22% seen once. This specimen comes from a study of CD8 T cells in ankylosing spondylitis. In germline, CDR1 is KGHDR, CDR2 SFDVKD. The CDR3 is made up of 18 amino acids. Trimming stripped 4 bases from V and 0 bases from J, with 19 bases between. Source material: blood, either unsorted or a sorted T cell fraction (not recorded which). The rearrangement links TRBV24-1 to TRBJ2-3; D is uncertain. The clonotype originates from a male donor with ankylosing spondylitis or in good health (not recorded which). The CDR3 loop reads CATSDPGRSLMSTDTQYF. Here the CDR3 DNA reads TGTGCCACCAGTGACCCAGGACGGAGCCTTATGAGCACAGATACGCAGTATTTT.